The 11 T cell receptor beta chains presented below share a single source sample, sequenced in a study of blood T cells in healthy people across ages (dated by TCRdb to about 2015). Receptors were amplified or captured by 5' RACE. The instrument was an Illumina HiSeq 2500. A second PCR of about 7 to 12 cycles was run with a J-beta primer mix and a sample-barcoded 5' primer. TCRdb cleaned the public reads at Q25 with fastp, built clones with MiXCR and kept in-frame beta chains. Rows merge per CDR3 protein into single entries with the most common DNA and genes. The table for this sample lists 900,000 to 950,000 distinct CDR3 sequences; about 29% of them were counted only once. The ten largest clones capture 10% of the sample. These same records also appear under a second study, on T cells of mothers and their children.

Sequencing was carried out using blood. The receptors shown here come from a woman between 40 and 55 years old in good health.

This clonotype has more than one count but fewer than ten. The V and J genes are TRBV5-6 and TRBJ1-1; TRBD1 might be the D (6 bases). The CDR3 loop spans 14 amino acids. Germline V CDR1 and CDR2: SGHDT, YYEEEE. The ends were cut back, 6 bases at V and 6 bases at J, with 18 bases in the middle. CDR3 protein: CASNTRGGGPEAFF. The CDR3 nucleotides are TGTGCCAGCAACACTAGAGGGGGAGGGCCTGAAGCTTTCTTT.

The rearrangement links TRBV5-1 to TRBJ1-4, with D maybe TRBD1 (5 bases). Trimming left V 0 bases short and J 5 bases short, with 17 bases between. The V gene's germline CDR1 is SGHRS and CDR2 YFSETQ. The length of the CDR3 is 17 residues. The CDR3 nucleotides read TGCGCCAGCAGCTTGGTGGCAGGGAACCGTATGAATGAAAAACTGTTTTTT. It is translated as CASSLVAGNRMNEKLFF.

This clonotype was observed a few times. The V gene is TRBV5-5, the J gene TRBJ1-1; D is perhaps TRBD1 (5 bases). Trimming stripped 5 bases from V and 0 bases from J, with 11 bases between. The germline V gene encodes CDR1 SGHKS and CDR2 YYEKEE (reference sequence). This CDR3 has 14 amino acids. In DNA, the CDR3 is TGTGCCAGCAGTGACGGGACGCTGAACACTGAAGCTTTCTTT. Residues: CASSDGTLNTEAFF.

A few counts support this clonotype. The rearrangement links TRBV3-1 to TRBJ2-5, with TRBD2 identical over 9 bases. The CDR3 covers 18 residues. J gave up 5 bases and V 0 bases, and 13 bases lay outside the gene matches. Germline CDR1 is LGHDT and CDR2 is YNNKEL (reference sequence). CDR3 loop: CASSQDFGGGALGETQYF. The CDR3 DNA is TGTGCCAGCAGCCAAGATTTCGGCGGGGGGGCCCTAGGGGAGACCCAGTACTTC.

This clonotype was counted between two and nine times. This chain links TRBV25-1 with TRBJ2-3; 7 nucleotides agree with TRBD2. The CDR3 runs 14 residues. The germline V gene has CDR1 MGHDK and CDR2 SYGVNS. Trimming cost V 0 bases and J 4 bases; bases outside gene matches: 1. CDR3 loop: CASSEYRGADTQYF. The DNA for the CDR3 is TGTGCCAGCAGTGAATACCGGGGGGCAGATACGCAGTATTTT. The full variable domain, with the rest looked up from reference TRBV25-1 and TRBJ2-3, is EADIYQTPRYLVIGTGKKITLECSQTMGHDKMYWYQQDPGMELHLIHYSYGVNSTEKGDLSSESTVSRIRTEHFPLTLESARPSHTSQYLCASSEYRGADTQYFGPGTRLTVL.

The chain recombines TRBV12-3 or TRBV12-4 with TRBJ1-1; tentative D call: TRBD1 (6 bases). The CDR3 is 10 residues long. V was trimmed by 8 bases and J by 8 bases, leaving 9 bases between them. The CDR3 loop is CASGDREAFF. The CDR3 nucleotides read TGTGCCAGCGGTGACAGGGAAGCTTTCTTT.

This clonotype was observed a few times. A much larger clone lies a single base off, so this may be a read error. The V and J genes are TRBV19 and TRBJ1-2; 9 bases map to TRBD1. This CDR3 is built from 14 residues. Looked up from germline, CDR1 is LNHDA and CDR2 is SQIVND (reference sequence). The CDR3 nucleotides read TGTGCCAGTATCGAGGGACAGGGAGTGGATGGCCACACCTTC. Its protein is CASIEGQGVDGHTF.

The chain joins TRBV29-1 to TRBJ2-7; a weak D match, TRBD1 (6 bases). Looked up from germline, CDR1 is SQVTM and CDR2 is ANQGSEA. The length of the CDR3 is 13 residues. Trimming shortened V by 7 bases and J by 2 bases, and 15 bases separated the two germline ends. This CDR3 reads CSAVGARPYEQYF. The CDR3 nucleotides read TGCAGCGCCGTGGGGGCCCGACCCTACGAGCAGTACTTC.

This clonotype occurred many times. The genes are TRBV7-2 and TRBJ1-2; 8 nucleotides line up with TRBD1. Germline V CDR1 and CDR2: SGHTA, FQGNSA. The CDR3 totals 15 residues. V was pared by 5 bases and J by 8 bases, with 13 bases of the junction left unmatched. The DNA of the CDR3 is TGTGCCAGCAGCCCTGGGGGGGCAGGGGGCAAAGGCTACACCTTC. Protein: CASSPGGAGGKGYTF.

This clonotype was observed at least ten times. This rearrangement joins TRBV5-1 to TRBJ2-5; D is unclear. The V end lost 0 bases, the J end lost 3 bases, and 0 bases lay between the germline ends. Germline V CDR1 and CDR2: SGHRS, YFSETQ. The CDR3 sequence is 11 residues long. The CDR3 loop reads CASSLEETQYF. The CDR3 DNA reads TGCGCCAGCAGCTTGGAAGAGACCCAGTACTTC.

This chain links TRBV20-1 with TRBJ1-2; tentatively, D is TRBD1 (5 bases). V dropped 2 bases and J dropped 4 bases, with 17 bases sitting between them. Per the germline V gene, CDR1 is DFQATT and CDR2 is SNEGSKA (reference sequence). This CDR3 spans 15 amino acids. The CDR3 DNA reads TGCAGTGCTAGAAGCTTAGACAGCCTTATCTATGGCTACACCTTC. It codes for CSARSLDSLIYGYTF.